This passage covers 4 T cell receptor beta chains from one sample sequenced in a study of identical twins. TCRdb re-called the 5' RACE reads with MiXCR, one entry per CDR3 protein. The sample carries some 500,000 distinct CDR3 sequences, nearly 10% recorded once. Another study also made use of these data, one on yellow fever vaccine responses in identical twins.

The specimen was PBMCs. Source of these receptors: a woman aged 18-29 years in good health.

The rearrangement uses TRBV10-3 and TRBJ2-1; D possibly corresponds to TRBD1 (5 bases). This CDR3 has 13 residues. Trimming cost V 9 bases and J 6 bases, with 15 bases left between them. CDR1 is ENHRY and CDR2 is SYGVKD in the germline V gene. CDR3 coding DNA: TGTGCCATATCGACCCAAACAGGCAATGAGCAGTTCTTC. Translated, it gives CAISTQTGNEQFF.

This clonotype was seen more than once but under ten times. CDR3 DNA sequence: TGTGCCAGCAGCCCAGGCTCCAGGGACTTTTCCCTCACAGATACGCAGTATTTT. Encoded protein: CASSPGSRDFSLTDTQYF. The chain has TRBV11-2 and TRBJ2-3; tentative D call: TRBD2 (6 bases). The CDR3 has 18 amino acids. Trimming took off 5 bases at V and 2 bases at J, with 23 bases between the two ends. The germline CDR1 and CDR2 sequences are SGHAT and FQNNGV.

The sample holds many counts of this clonotype. V usage is TRBV6-2 or TRBV6-3 and J usage is TRBJ2-1, with 8 bases identical to TRBD2. This CDR3 comprises 15 residues. Germline CDR1 reads MNHEY; CDR2 reads SVGEGT. With 4 bases clipped from V and 2 bases from J, the junction kept 4 bases outside the gene matches. The CDR3 DNA sequence: TGTGCCAGCAGTTCCCCGCGGGAGGCCTACAATGAGCAGTTCTTC. Its translation: CASSSPREAYNEQFF.

The rearrangement uses TRBV6-1 and TRBJ2-7; 8 bases are shared with TRBD2. Germline loops: CDR1 MNHNS, CDR2 SASEGT. The CDR3 extends over 15 amino acids. The ends lost 7 bases at V and 2 bases at J; junction bases unmatched: 10. CDR3 bases: TGTGCCAGCACCCGGACTAGCCCAGACACCTACGAGCAGTACTTC. This translates into CASTRTSPDTYEQYF.